The 10 T cell receptor beta chains reported below all come from one sample, sequenced in a study of CD8 T cells in ankylosing spondylitis. Study-level points and caveats: Characteristic of ankylosing spondylitis blood, it appeared, was a TCR beta motif comprising several highly homologous variants.

TCRdb itself ran the 5' RACE reads through MiXCR, one entry per CDR3 protein. This table has about 840,000 distinct CDR3 sequences, 12% appearing once. Their specific antigens are unknown. Sequencing was done on a sample of blood, either unsorted or a sorted T cell fraction (not recorded which). The receptors derive from a male donor with ankylosing spondylitis.

The rearrangement links TRBV29-1 to TRBJ2-5; D might be TRBD2 (6 bases). Germline assignment: CDR1 SQVTM and CDR2 ANQGSEA. The CDR3 loop spans 14 amino acids. The V and J ends lost 0 bases and 0 bases respectively, with 8 bases between them. CDR3 loop: CSVEEVADQETQYF. The CDR3 DNA follows: TGCAGCGTTGAAGAGGTAGCGGACCAAGAGACCCAGTACTTC.

V is TRBV18 and J is TRBJ2-7; TRBD1 is a possible D gene (6 bases). Germline values: CDR1 KGHSH, CDR2 LQKENI. With 2 bases removed from V and 0 bases from J, the gap between germline ends came to 11 bases. This CDR3 is built from 15 residues. CDR3 DNA: TGTGCCAGCTCACCAAGAGGGGACATCTCCTACGAGCAGTACTTC. It specifies CASSPRGDISYEQYF.

This clonotype was seen many times. The CDR3 sequence is CASTLRGTEVKYF. The CDR3 DNA follows: TGTGCCAGCACCCTGAGGGGGACGGAGGTAAAGTACTTC. V usage is TRBV12-3 or TRBV12-4 and J usage is TRBJ2-7; a weak D match, TRBD1 (6 bases). CDR3 length: 13 amino acids. Trimming took 7 bases from V and 11 from J, leaving 21 bases between them.

This chain joins TRBV11-2 and TRBJ2-7; D may match TRBD1 or TRBD2 (5 bases each). The CDR3 extends over 17 amino acids. Trimming removed 5 bases from V and 3 bases from J, with 23 bases in between. The germline V gene encodes CDR1 SGHAT and CDR2 FQNNGV. The DNA for the CDR3 is TGTGCCAGCAGCCCGGGGACGACCTCGAACAGATACTACGAGCAGTACTTC. This codes for CASSPGTTSNRYYEQYF.

This clonotype showed up just a few times. This chain connects TRBV12-3 or TRBV12-4 to TRBJ2-3; weak D call: TRBD2 (5 bases). Trimming removed 9 bases from V and 6 bases from J, with 25 bases in between. The CDR3 length is 16 residues. In DNA form, the CDR3 reads TGTGCCAGTCTCCTACTCCCCAAGTCCGGGGTCGATACGCAGTATTTT. Its translation is CASLLLPKSGVDTQYF.

J is TRBJ1-1 and V is TRBV6-5, with 11 positions matching TRBD1. Unmatched junction bases numbered 5, after V lost 2 bases and J lost 6 bases. CDR1 MNHEY and CDR2 SVGAGI come from the germline V gene. CDR3 length: 15 residues. The CDR3 bases are TGTGCCAGCAGTTACCCACCGGGACAGGGGGCTGAAGCTTTCTTT. Translation gives CASSYPPGQGAEAFF.

This clonotype was observed a handful of times. This chain uses TRBV6-5 with TRBJ2-6; 7 positions agree with TRBD2. Germline-derived CDR1 and CDR2 are MNHEY and SVGAGI. Losses at the gene ends were 0 bases for V and 2 bases for J; bases not matched to a gene: 1. The CDR3 covers 16 residues. The CDR3 here is CASSYSGGAGANVLTF. Here the CDR3 DNA reads TGTGCCAGCAGTTACTCGGGAGGGGCTGGGGCCAACGTCCTGACTTTC.

The chain uses TRBV7-2 and TRBJ1-5; TRBD1 matches 8 bases. V was clipped by 8 bases and J by 5 bases; unmatched bases: 5. Germline V gene data show CDR1 as SGHTA and CDR2 as FQGNSA. CDR3 length equals 13 residues. Written as DNA, the CDR3 is TGTGCCAGCTCGGACAGGGCCGATCAGCCCCAGCATTTT. This gives the protein CASSDRADQPQHF.

This clonotype occurred a few times. V and J are TRBV27 and TRBJ2-5, with 10 nucleotides matching TRBD2. Germline V lookup: CDR1 MNHEY, CDR2 SMNVEV (reference sequence). V trimming: 6 bases; J trimming: 1 base; junction bases outside the gene matches: 5. The CDR3 has 15 residues. The chain's CDR3 is CASRQLAGSQETQYF. The CDR3 coding sequence is TGTGCCAGCAGACAACTAGCGGGGTCCCAAGAGACCCAGTACTTC.

Many counts were recorded for this clonotype. V usage is TRBV20-1 and J usage is TRBJ2-3, with 9 positions matching TRBD1. Germline V gene data show CDR1 as DFQATT and CDR2 as SNEGSKA (reference sequence). The CDR3 covers 14 residues. V dropped 1 base and J dropped 5; count of bases not matched to a gene: 4. CDR3 sequence (DNA): TGCAGTGCTAGAGGCGCGACAGGGGGAGATACGCAGTATTTT. Translated, it gives CSARGATGGDTQYF.